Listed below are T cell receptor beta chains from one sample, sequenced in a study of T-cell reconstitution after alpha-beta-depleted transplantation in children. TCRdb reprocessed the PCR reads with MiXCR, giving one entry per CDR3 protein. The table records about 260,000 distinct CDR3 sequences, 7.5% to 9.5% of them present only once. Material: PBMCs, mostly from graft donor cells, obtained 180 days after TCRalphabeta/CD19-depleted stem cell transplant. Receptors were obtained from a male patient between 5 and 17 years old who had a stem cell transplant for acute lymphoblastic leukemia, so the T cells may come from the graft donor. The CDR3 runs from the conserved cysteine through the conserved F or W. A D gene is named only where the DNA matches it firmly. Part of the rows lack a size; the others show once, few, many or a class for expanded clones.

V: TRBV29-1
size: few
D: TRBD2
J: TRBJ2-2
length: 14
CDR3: CSVQTSSGSGELFF
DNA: TGCAGCGTACAAACGTCTAGCGGGTCCGGGGAGCTGTTTTTT

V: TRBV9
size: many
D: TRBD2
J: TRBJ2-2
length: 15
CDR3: CASSVAGGAFGELFF
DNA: TGTGCCAGCAGCGTAGCCGGGGGGGCTTTCGGGGAGCTGTTTTTT

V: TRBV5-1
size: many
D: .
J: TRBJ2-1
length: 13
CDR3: CASSLRESSEQFF
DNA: TGCGCCAGCAGCTTGAGGGAGAGCAGTGAGCAGTTCTTC

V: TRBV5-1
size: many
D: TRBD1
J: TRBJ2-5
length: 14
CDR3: CASSFDTGEETQYF
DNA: TGCGCCAGCAGCTTCGACACAGGGGAGGAGACCCAGTACTTC

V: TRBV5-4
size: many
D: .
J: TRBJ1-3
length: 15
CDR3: CASSLERGSGNTIYF
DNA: TGTGCCAGCAGCTTGGAACGAGGCTCTGGAAACACCATATATTTT

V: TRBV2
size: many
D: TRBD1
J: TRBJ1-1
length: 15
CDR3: CASRFWDSQNTEAFF
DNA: TGTGCCAGCAGGTTCTGGGACAGCCAGAACACTGAAGCTTTCTTT

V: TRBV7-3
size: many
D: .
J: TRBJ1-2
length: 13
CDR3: CASSETGTIGYTF
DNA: TGTGCCAGCAGCGAGACCGGGACCATCGGCTACACCTTC

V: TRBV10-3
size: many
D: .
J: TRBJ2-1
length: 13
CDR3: CAIRDPFYNEQFF
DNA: TGTGCCATCCGGGATCCCTTTTACAATGAGCAGTTCTTC

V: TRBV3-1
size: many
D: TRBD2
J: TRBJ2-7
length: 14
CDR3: CASSPTSGPLEQYF
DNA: TGTGCCAGCAGCCCGACTAGCGGCCCCCTCGAGCAGTACTTC

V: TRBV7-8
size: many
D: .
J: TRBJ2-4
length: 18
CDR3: CASSLRRAGPKDKDIQYF
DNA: TGTGCCAGCAGCTTAAGAAGGGCGGGCCCAAAAGACAAGGACATTCAGTACTTC

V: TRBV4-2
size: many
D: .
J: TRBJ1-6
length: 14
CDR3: CASSQDRLNSPLHF
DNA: TGTGCCAGCAGCCAGGATCGACTTAATTCACCCCTCCACTTT

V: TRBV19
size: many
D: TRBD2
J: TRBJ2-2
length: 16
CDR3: CASSPRTSQITGELFF
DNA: TGTGCCAGTAGTCCCCGGACTAGCCAGATCACCGGGGAGCTGTTTTTT

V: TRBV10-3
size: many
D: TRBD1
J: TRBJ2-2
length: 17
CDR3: CAINGDRGARGTGELFF
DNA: TGTGCCATCAATGGGGACAGGGGAGCTCGAGGCACCGGGGAGCTGTTTTTT

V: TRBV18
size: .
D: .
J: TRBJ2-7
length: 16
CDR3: CASSPRFDAAFYEQYF
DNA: TGTGCCAGCTCACCAAGATTTGACGCAGCTTTCTACGAGCAGTACTTC

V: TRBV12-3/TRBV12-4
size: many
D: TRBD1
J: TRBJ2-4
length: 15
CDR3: CASSSGTGLKNIQYF
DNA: TGTGCCAGCAGTTCCGGGACAGGGCTTAAAAACATTCAGTACTTC

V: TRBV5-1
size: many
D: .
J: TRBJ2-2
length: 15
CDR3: CASTLTAQGTGELFF
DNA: TGCGCCAGCACCTTGACAGCACAGGGCACCGGGGAGCTGTTTTTT

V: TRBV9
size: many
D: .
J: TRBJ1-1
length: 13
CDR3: CASSGGRQGEAFF
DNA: TGTGCCAGCAGTGGGGGGCGGCAGGGTGAAGCTTTCTTT

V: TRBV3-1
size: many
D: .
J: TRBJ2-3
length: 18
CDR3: CASSQEVRPPLDTDTQYF
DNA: TGTGCCAGCAGCCAAGAGGTTCGACCCCCATTGGACACAGATACGCAGTATTTT

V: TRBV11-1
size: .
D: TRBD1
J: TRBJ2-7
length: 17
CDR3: CASSSSGTGFSSYEQYF
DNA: TGTGCCAGCAGCTCTAGTGGGACAGGGTTTAGCTCCTACGAGCAGTACTTC

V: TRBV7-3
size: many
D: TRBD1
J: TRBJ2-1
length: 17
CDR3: CASSLAVGTGVYNEQFF
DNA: TGTGCCAGCAGCTTAGCCGTCGGGACAGGGGTCTACAATGAGCAGTTCTTC

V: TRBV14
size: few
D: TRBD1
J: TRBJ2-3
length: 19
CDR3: CASSQEPGQSVDWTDTQYF
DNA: TGTGCCAGCAGCCAAGAACCGGGACAGTCTGTTGATTGGACAGATACGCAGTATTTT

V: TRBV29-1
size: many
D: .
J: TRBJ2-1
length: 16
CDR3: CSVQPLGGNSYNEQFF
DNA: TGCAGCGTTCAACCTCTAGGCGGGAACTCCTACAATGAGCAGTTCTTC

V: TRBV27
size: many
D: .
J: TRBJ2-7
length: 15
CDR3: CASSWRGPNSYEQYF
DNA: TGTGCCAGCAGTTGGAGGGGTCCCAACTCCTACGAGCAGTACTTC

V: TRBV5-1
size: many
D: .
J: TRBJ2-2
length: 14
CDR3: CASSLGGTSGELFF
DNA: TGCGCCAGCAGCTTGGGAGGGACATCCGGGGAGCTGTTTTTT

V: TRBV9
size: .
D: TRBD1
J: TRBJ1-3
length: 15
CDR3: CASSVGQGPGNTIYF
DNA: TGTGCCAGCAGCGTGGGACAGGGACCTGGAAACACCATATATTTT

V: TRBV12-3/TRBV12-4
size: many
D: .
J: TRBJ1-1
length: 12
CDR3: CASSFRPAEAFF
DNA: TGTGCCAGCAGTTTTCGGCCGGCTGAAGCTTTCTTT

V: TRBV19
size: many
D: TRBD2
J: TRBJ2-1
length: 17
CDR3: CASSIMGGSGPHNEQFF
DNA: TGTGCCAGTAGTATTATGGGCGGGAGTGGGCCACACAATGAGCAGTTCTTC

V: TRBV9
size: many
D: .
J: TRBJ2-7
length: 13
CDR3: CASSADSSYEQYF
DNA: TGTGCCAGCAGCGCGGACAGCTCCTACGAGCAGTACTTC

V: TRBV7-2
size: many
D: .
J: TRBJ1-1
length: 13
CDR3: CASSLDRSTEAFF
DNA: TGTGCCAGCAGCTTAGACCGGAGTACTGAAGCTTTCTTT

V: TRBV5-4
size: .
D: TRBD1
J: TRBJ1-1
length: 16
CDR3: CASSLPGGRGESEAFF
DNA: TGTGCCAGCAGCCTACCCGGGGGCAGGGGGGAGTCTGAAGCTTTCTTT

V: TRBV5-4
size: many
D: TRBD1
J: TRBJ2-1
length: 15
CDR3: CASSLPGQGAYEQFF
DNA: TGTGCCAGCAGCTTGCCGGGACAGGGGGCCTATGAGCAGTTCTTC

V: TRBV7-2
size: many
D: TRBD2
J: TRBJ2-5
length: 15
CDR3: CASSVGLVAEETQYF
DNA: TGTGCCAGCAGCGTCGGACTAGTGGCGGAAGAGACCCAGTACTTC

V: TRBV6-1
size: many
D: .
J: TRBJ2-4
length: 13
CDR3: CASTPGASGIQYF
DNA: TGTGCCAGCACCCCCGGGGCCTCCGGCATTCAGTACTTC

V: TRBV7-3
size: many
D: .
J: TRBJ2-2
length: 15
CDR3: CASSLKPPSTGELFF
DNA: TGTGCCAGCAGCTTAAAGCCTCCCAGCACCGGGGAGCTGTTTTTT

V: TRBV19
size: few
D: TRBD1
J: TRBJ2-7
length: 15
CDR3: CASSPRGQGAYEQYF
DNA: TGTGCCAGTAGTCCCCGTGGGCAGGGGGCATACGAGCAGTACTTC

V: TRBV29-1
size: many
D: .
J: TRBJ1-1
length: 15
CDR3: CSVRGRGTGETEAFF
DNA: TGCAGCGTTAGGGGTCGGGGGACCGGGGAGACTGAAGCTTTCTTT

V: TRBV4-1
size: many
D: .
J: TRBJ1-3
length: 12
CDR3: CASSQEQNTIYF
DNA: TGCGCCAGCAGCCAAGAGCAGAACACCATATATTTT

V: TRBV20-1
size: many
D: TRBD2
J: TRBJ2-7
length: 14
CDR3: CSAWDPGLLYEQYF
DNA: TGCAGTGCTTGGGACCCGGGACTACTCTACGAGCAGTACTTC

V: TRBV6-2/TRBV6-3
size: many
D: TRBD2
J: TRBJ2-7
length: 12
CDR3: CATTRLAGEQYF
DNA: TGTGCCACAACTCGACTAGCCGGAGAGCAGTACTTC

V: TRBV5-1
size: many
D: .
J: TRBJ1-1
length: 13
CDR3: CASSFQGHAEAFF
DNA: TGCGCCAGCAGCTTTCAGGGTCATGCTGAAGCTTTCTTT

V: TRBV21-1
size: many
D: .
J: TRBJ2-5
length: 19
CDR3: CASSSGATSGGVNQETQYF
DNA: TGTGCCAGCAGCTCAGGAGCGACTAGCGGGGGGGTCAACCAAGAGACCCAGTACTTC

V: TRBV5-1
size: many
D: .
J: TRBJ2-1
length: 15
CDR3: CASSLTPGTPDEQFF
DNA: TGCGCCAGCAGCCTCACGCCCGGGACCCCAGATGAGCAGTTCTTC

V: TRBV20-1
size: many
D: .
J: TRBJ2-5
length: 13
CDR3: CSARMGGQETQYF
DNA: TGCAGTGCTAGAATGGGGGGCCAAGAGACCCAGTACTTC

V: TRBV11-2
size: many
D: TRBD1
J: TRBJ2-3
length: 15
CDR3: CASSFADRASDTQYF
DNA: TGTGCCAGCAGCTTCGCGGACAGGGCATCAGATACGCAGTATTTT

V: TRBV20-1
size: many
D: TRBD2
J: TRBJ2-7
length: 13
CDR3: CSATGLADYEQYF
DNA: TGCAGTGCTACCGGACTAGCAGACTACGAGCAGTACTTC